The present TCR beta chain was sequenced within a study of beta chain features in type 1 diabetes. Whole-study findings and limits: Whether HLA type affects TCRB rearrangement stayed undetermined in the present work.

A single heparinised blood sample, averaging about 120 mL, was obtained per donor. Using CD45RO/CCR7/CD25/CD127/CD95/CD27, CD4+ naive, central memory, regulatory and stem cell-like memory cells were sorted. Concerning this clone: As yet, its antigen is unknown.

Every isolated RNA sample was fully reverse transcribed, so sequencing captured expressed TCRB transcripts. Sequencing used immunoSEQ multiplex PCR; TCRdb keeps in-frame clones, though not all of them. Among approximately 160,000 clones listed, less than 9.5% were seen once. Source material: central memory CD4+ T cells from blood. The clonotype originates from a woman between 18 and 29 years old in good health.

The CDR3 loop is CAIRQGWVGYTEAFF. The CDR3 DNA sequence: TGTGCCATCAGACAGGGTTGGGTTGGGTACACTGAAGCTTTCTTT. The genes are TRBV10-3 and TRBJ1-1; D may be TRBD1 (6 bases). The CDR3 has 15 residues. Germline V CDR1 and CDR2: ENHRY, SYGVKD. Trimming removed 6 bases from V and 3 bases from J, with 17 bases in between.